This paragraph reports one T cell receptor beta chain. The antigen is unknown. The junction had 7 bases not matched to a gene; V was cut back by 3 bases and J by 4 bases. This CDR3 spans 15 amino acids. The germline CDR1 and CDR2 sequences are LGHNA and YNFKEQ. The PCR was carried out with 60 Vbeta primers and 13 Jbeta primers. Authors' analysis steps: The authors later counted 65 million to 90 million unique TCR beta chains, some 9.9 million of them shared. Sequencing used immunoSEQ multiplex PCR; TCRdb keeps in-frame clones, though not all of them. V and J calls and clone size follow that table, whereas D and trimming were derived from the DNA. The table for this sample gives some 48,000 clones. This entry is derived from a study of cytomegalovirus exposure and HLA in healthy donors. Study-level information: HLA-typed donors contributed 80 million to 85 million unique TCRs, which were held in an early data release.

Broader study findings: Presence/absence analyses rested on an assumption that sequencing depth was roughly uniform across donors. When a later analysis was performed, an Asian-associated ancestry cluster reportedly had fewer N-insertions than the roughly 700-donor mean.

This clonotype was obtained from a male donor in good health and CMV-seropositive. The chain carries TRBV4-2 and TRBJ2-5, with 8 positions matching TRBD1. The sequenced sample was PBMCs. The chain's CDR3 is CASSHRTGNGETQYF. CDR3 bases: TGTGCCAGCAGCCACAGGACAGGGAACGGAGAGACCCAGTACTTC.